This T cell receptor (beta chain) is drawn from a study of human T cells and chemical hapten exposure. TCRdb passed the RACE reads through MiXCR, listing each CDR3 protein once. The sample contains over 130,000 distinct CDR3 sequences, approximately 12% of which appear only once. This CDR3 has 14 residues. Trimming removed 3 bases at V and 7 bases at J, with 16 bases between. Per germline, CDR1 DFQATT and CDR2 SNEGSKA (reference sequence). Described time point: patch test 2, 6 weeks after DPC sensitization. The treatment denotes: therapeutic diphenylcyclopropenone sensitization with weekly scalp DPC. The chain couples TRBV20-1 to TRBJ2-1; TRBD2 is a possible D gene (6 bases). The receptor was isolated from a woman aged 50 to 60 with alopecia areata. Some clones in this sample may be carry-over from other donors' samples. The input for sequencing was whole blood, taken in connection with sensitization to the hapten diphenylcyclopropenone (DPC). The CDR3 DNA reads TGCAGTGCTAGCGGGAGTTGGATAAGGAATGAGCAGTTCTTC. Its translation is CSASGSWIRNEQFF.